This is a list of T cell receptor beta chains from one sample in a study of T cells and Merkel cell carcinoma outcomes. TCRdb's copy holds only in-frame clones and misses some; the assay was immunoSEQ multiplex PCR. The sample includes 9,500 to 15,000 clones, roughly 95% of them seen just once. Sequencing was performed on tumor tissue from Merkel cell carcinoma. The receptors were sampled from a human donor with Merkel cell carcinoma. Both conserved end residues are part of each CDR3. The order of the fields is D gene, clone size, V gene, J gene, CDR3 protein, CDR3 DNA. The D gene is left open where the match is weak. Some rows have no size entry. The others give once, few or many, or a class for an expanded clone.

D: TRBD1
size: once
V: TRBV29-1
J: TRBJ1-2
CDR3: CSVDQQGARGYTF
DNA: TGCAGCGTTGATCAACAGGGGGCGCGTGGCTACACCTTC

D: TRBD1
size: .
V: TRBV28
J: TRBJ2-7
CDR3: CASRGRGPLEQYF
DNA: TGTGCCAGCAGGGGCAGGGGGCCACTCGAGCAGTACTTC

D: .
size: .
V: TRBV6-6
J: TRBJ2-1
CDR3: CASSYSQVYNEQFF
DNA: TGTGCCAGCAGTTACTCCCAGGTCTACAATGAGCAGTTCTTC

D: .
size: .
V: TRBV9
J: TRBJ2-1
CDR3: CASSVDDSYNEQFF
DNA: TGTGCCAGCAGCGTAGATGATAGCTACAATGAGCAGTTCTTC

D: TRBD2
size: .
V: TRBV6-6
J: TRBJ2-1
CDR3: CASSPSAGGNTFF
DNA: TGTGCCAGCAGCCCCTCAGCGGGAGGGAATACATTCTTC

D: .
size: .
V: TRBV11-2
J: TRBJ2-1
CDR3: CASSLEPGFVGEQFF
DNA: TGTGCCAGCAGCTTAGAGCCAGGGTTCGTCGGTGAGCAGTTCTTC

D: .
size: .
V: TRBV11-2
J: TRBJ1-1
CDR3: CASSLVSGDTEAFF
DNA: TGTGCCAGCAGCTTAGTGTCGGGGGACACTGAAGCTTTCTTT

D: .
size: few
V: TRBV21-1
J: TRBJ1-2
CDR3: CASSKGGGKLANYGYTF
DNA: TGTGCCAGCAGCAAAGGGGGGGGAAAACTAGCTAACTATGGCTACACCTTC

D: TRBD2
size: .
V: TRBV5-1
J: TRBJ2-1
CDR3: CASSDRTSGNNEQFF
DNA: TGCGCCAGCAGCGACCGGACTAGCGGAAACAATGAGCAGTTCTTC

D: .
size: .
V: TRBV2
J: TRBJ1-2
CDR3: CASRIFPGANYGYTF
DNA: TGTGCCAGCCGTATTTTTCCCGGGGCTAACTATGGCTACACCTTC

D: .
size: .
V: TRBV5-1
J: TRBJ2-2
CDR3: CASSLVGERTGELFF
DNA: TGCGCCAGCAGCTTAGTGGGGGAACGCACCGGGGAGCTGTTTTTT

D: .
size: .
V: TRBV30
J: TRBJ1-1
CDR3: CAWSRGGNTEAFF
DNA: TGTGCCTGGAGTAGGGGAGGGAACACTGAAGCTTTCTTT

D: .
size: .
V: TRBV6-5
J: TRBJ1-4
CDR3: CASSPPGEEKLFF
DNA: TGTGCCAGCAGCCCTCCCGGGGAAGAAAAACTGTTTTTT

D: .
size: .
V: TRBV4-1
J: TRBJ2-7
CDR3: CASSQVGKRTYEQYF
DNA: TGCGCCAGCAGCCAAGTAGGGAAGCGGACCTATGAGCAGTACTTC

D: TRBD1
size: .
V: TRBV28
J: TRBJ2-1
CDR3: CASSLPQGAKNEQFF
DNA: TGTGCCAGCAGTTTACCACAGGGGGCGAAGAATGAGCAGTTCTTC

D: TRBD1
size: .
V: TRBV6-6
J: TRBJ1-5
CDR3: CASSGTASNQPQHF
DNA: TGTGCCAGCAGTGGGACAGCTAGCAATCAGCCCCAGCATTTT

D: .
size: .
V: TRBV20-1
J: TRBJ1-1
CDR3: CSAGGDTEAFF
DNA: TGCAGTGCTGGAGGGGACACTGAAGCTTTCTTT

D: .
size: once
V: TRBV5-6
J: TRBJ2-3
CDR3: CASSLNRDIIADTQYF
DNA: TGTGCCAGCAGCTTAAACAGGGATATAATAGCAGATACGCAGTATTTT

D: .
size: once
V: TRBV7-2
J: TRBJ1-1
CDR3: CASSLLGLTGTEAFF
DNA: TGTGCCAGCAGCTTATTGGGCCTAACGGGGACTGAAGCTTTCTTT

D: TRBD1
size: once
V: TRBV7-9
J: TRBJ2-1
CDR3: CASSLNRGRRHEQFF
DNA: TGTGCCAGCAGCTTAAATAGGGGGCGCCGGCATGAGCAGTTCTTC

D: TRBD2
size: once
V: TRBV29-1
J: TRBJ2-2
CDR3: CSGGLAGELFF
DNA: TGCAGCGGCGGACTAGCCGGGGAGCTGTTTTTT

D: TRBD2
size: .
V: TRBV30
J: TRBJ2-3
CDR3: CAWSVAGGGDTQYF
DNA: TGTGCCTGGAGTGTAGCGGGAGGGGGAGATACGCAGTATTTT

D: .
size: .
V: TRBV2
J: TRBJ1-2
CDR3: CASSPNGGYTF
DNA: TGTGCCAGCAGCCCCAATGGAGGCTACACCTTC

D: .
size: .
V: TRBV28
J: TRBJ1-3
CDR3: CASSLGGGGMIRAIYF
DNA: TGTGCCAGCAGTTTGGGGGGAGGGGGGATGATCCGCGCCATATATTTT

D: .
size: .
V: TRBV11-3
J: TRBJ2-2
CDR3: CASSLDSNFGVVELFF
DNA: TGTGCCAGCAGCTTAGATTCTAATTTTGGGGTGGTGGAGCTGTTTTTT

D: .
size: .
V: TRBV18
J: TRBJ1-5
CDR3: CASSPLPGADQPQHF
DNA: TGTGCCAGCTCACCATTGCCAGGGGCGGATCAGCCCCAGCATTTT

D: TRBD1
size: .
V: TRBV11-3
J: TRBJ2-3
CDR3: CARRTGPHNTDTQYF
DNA: TGTGCCAGAAGGACAGGGCCCCATAACACAGATACGCAGTATTTT

D: TRBD1
size: .
V: TRBV10-2
J: TRBJ2-2
CDR3: CASSLRQGNTGELFF
DNA: TGCGCCAGCAGCCTCCGACAGGGCAACACCGGGGAGCTGTTTTTT

D: .
size: .
V: TRBV5-6
J: TRBJ2-5
CDR3: CASSFTGRETQYF
DNA: TGTGCCAGCAGCTTCACGGGTCGCGAGACCCAGTACTTC

D: .
size: .
V: TRBV15
J: TRBJ2-3
CDR3: CATSGAGDTQYF
DNA: TGTGCCACCAGCGGGGCCGGAGATACGCAGTATTTT

D: .
size: once
V: TRBV7-9
J: TRBJ2-2
CDR3: CVSSLHGLNTGELFF
DNA: TGTGTCAGCAGCTTACATGGGCTGAACACCGGGGAGCTGTTTTTT

D: .
size: .
V: TRBV7-9
J: TRBJ2-5
CDR3: CASSFEQTQYF
DNA: TGTGCCAGCAGCTTTGAGCAGACCCAGTACTTC